This TCR beta chain was captured in a study of blood T cells in healthy people across ages. Then a second PCR, running roughly 7 to 11 cycles, was carried out with a sample-barcoded 5' primer and a J-beta primer mix. Per-sample output comprised a minimum of 2.5 million paired-end reads containing CDR3. TCRdb reprocessed the 5' RACE reads with MiXCR, giving one entry per CDR3 protein. The sample yields 1,500,000 or so distinct CDR3 sequences, roughly 59% seen once. Per germline, CDR1 MNHEY and CDR2 SVGAGI. This CDR3 region has 15 residues. Findings and caveats of the study: Researchers said unsorted PBMCs prevented a conclusive naive versus antigen-experienced comparison. Versus aged donors, long-lived donors had higher diversity and more naive CD4+ cells.

Donors gave 9 to 10 milliliters of peripheral blood apiece. Notes on this clonotype: The antigen remains undetermined. One junction end does not reproduce the germline sequence, and a read error may be involved.

V and J are TRBV6-5 and TRBJ1-5; 10 nucleotides align to TRBD1. Sequenced sample: blood. This clonotype was obtained from a man between 18 and 35 years old in good health. CDR3 loop: CVSSPRQGAGQPQHF. CDR3 DNA: TGTGTCAGCAGTCCACGACAGGGGGCGGGACAGCCCCAGCATTTT.